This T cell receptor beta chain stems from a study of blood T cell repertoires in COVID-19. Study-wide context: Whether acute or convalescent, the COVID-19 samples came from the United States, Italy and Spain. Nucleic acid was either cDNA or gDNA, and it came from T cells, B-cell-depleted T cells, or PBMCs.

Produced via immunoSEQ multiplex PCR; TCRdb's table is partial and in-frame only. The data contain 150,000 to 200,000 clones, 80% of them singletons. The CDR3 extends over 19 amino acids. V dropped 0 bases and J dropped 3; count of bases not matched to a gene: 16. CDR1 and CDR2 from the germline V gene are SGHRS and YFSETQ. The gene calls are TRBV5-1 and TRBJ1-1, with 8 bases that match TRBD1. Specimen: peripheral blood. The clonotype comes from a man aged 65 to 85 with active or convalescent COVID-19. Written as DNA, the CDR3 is TGCGCCAGCAGCTTGGCCCTAGAGAGTCAGGGGGCCTCGGACACTGAAGCTTTCTTT. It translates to CASSLALESQGASDTEAFF.